The clone carrying this T cell receptor (beta chain) was observed many times. With 3 bases removed from V and 0 bases from J, the gap between germline ends came to 12 bases. Germline CDR1 reads DFQATT; CDR2 reads SNEGSKA (reference sequence). The CDR3 is 16 residues long. The sample originates from a study of T-cell reconstitution after alpha-beta-depleted transplantation in children. Construction of the TCRbeta library involved unique molecular identifiers. TCRdb called the PCR reads again in MiXCR, with one record for every CDR3 protein. The sample gives 70,000 to 100,000 distinct CDR3 sequences, 10% to 15% of which show up once; over 11% is in the top ten.

The receptor comes from a human donor who donated a stem cell graft to a child with inherited bone marrow failure. The J gene is TRBJ2-6, the V gene TRBV20-1; D tentatively fits TRBD1 or TRBD2 (5 bases each). Sequenced here: PBMCs from the stem cell graft donor, sampled from the stem cell graft. The CDR3 loop reads CSARSGRASGANVLTF. Written as DNA, the CDR3 is TGCAGTGCTAGGTCGGGACGGGCCTCTGGGGCCAACGTCCTGACTTTC.